The T cell receptor (beta chain) described here comes from a study of OX40 agonist ivuxolimab in advanced cancers. Study at large: Every 2 weeks, patients received ivuxolimab intravenously, dosed at 0.01 to 10 mg/kg.

Trimming took 5 bases from V and 6 from J, leaving 14 bases between them. Per germline, CDR1 SEHNR and CDR2 FQNEAQ (reference sequence). The CDR3 has 14 amino acids. Repertoires were generated with immunoSEQ multiplex PCR, while TCRdb's copy carries only in-frame clones and drops some. The table has 43,000 or so clones, approximately 84% seen once. This clone was counted a single time. This rearrangement joins TRBV7-9 to TRBJ2-1, with D maybe TRBD1 (6 bases). The specimen was CD4+ or CD8+ T cells sorted from blood, collected in a trial of the OX40 agonist ivuxolimab. This TCR came from an adult with an advanced solid tumor such as melanoma, head and neck, liver or kidney cancer. The CDR3 nucleotides are TGTGCCAGCAGCGAGAGAGGGGGAATCAATGAGCAGTTCTTC. It encodes CASSERGGINEQFF.